The source of this T cell receptor beta chain is a study of control samples from healthy donors and cancer patients. Germline lookup yields CDR1 KGHSH and CDR2 LQKENI. Trimming removed 2 bases at V and 9 bases at J, with 14 bases between. The CDR3 loop spans 14 amino acids. Sequencing was performed with immunoSEQ multiplex PCR; in TCRdb, only in-frame clones are kept and a portion is missing. The table has more than 85,000 clones, approximately 90% seen once. The chain recombines TRBV18 with TRBJ2-1; D is uncertain. This sequence was found in a human donor in good health. The donor label of this sample is uncertain. What was sequenced was blood. DNA for the CDR3: TGTGCCAGCTCACCAAACCAAGTTTCGAGTGAGCAGTTCTTC. It specifies CASSPNQVSSEQFF.